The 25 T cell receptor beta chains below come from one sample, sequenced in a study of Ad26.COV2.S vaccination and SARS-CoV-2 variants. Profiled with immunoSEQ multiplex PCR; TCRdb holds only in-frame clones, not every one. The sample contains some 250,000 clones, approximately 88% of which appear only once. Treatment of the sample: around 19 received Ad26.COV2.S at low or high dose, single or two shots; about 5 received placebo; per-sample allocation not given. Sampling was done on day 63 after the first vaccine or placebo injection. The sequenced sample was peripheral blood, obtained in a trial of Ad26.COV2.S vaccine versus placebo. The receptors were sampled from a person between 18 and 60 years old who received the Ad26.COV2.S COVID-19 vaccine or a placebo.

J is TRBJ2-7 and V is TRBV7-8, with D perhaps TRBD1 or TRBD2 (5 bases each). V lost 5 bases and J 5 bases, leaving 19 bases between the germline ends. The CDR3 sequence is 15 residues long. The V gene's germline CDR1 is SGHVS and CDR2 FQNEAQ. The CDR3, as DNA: TGTGCCAGCAGCCCAACCTGGGGGTCATTACACGAGCAGTACTTC. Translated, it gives CASSPTWGSLHEQYF.

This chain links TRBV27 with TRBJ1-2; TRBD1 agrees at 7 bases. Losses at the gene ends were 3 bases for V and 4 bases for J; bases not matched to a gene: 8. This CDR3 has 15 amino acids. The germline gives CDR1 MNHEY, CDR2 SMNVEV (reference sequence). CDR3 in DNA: TGTGCCAGCAGTTTGGGAAGGACAGGACGCTATGGCTACACCTTC. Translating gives CASSLGRTGRYGYTF.

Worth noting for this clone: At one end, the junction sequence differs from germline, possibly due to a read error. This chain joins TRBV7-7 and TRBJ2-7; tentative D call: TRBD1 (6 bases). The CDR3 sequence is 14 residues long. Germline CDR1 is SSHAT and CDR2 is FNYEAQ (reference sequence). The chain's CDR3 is CASSLAQGLYEQYF. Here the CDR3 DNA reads TGTGCTAGCAGCTTAGCGCAGGGGCTCTACGAGCAGTACTTC.

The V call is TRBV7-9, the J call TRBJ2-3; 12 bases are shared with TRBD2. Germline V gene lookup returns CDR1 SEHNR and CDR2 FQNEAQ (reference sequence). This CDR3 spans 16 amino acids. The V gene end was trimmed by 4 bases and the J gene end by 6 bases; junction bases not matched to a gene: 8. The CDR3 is CASSSGLAGGHDTQYF. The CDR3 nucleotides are TGTGCCAGCAGCTCAGGGCTAGCGGGGGGGCATGATACGCAGTATTTT. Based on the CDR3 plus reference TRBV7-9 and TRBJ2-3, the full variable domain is DTGVSQNPRHKITKRGQNVTFRCDPISEHNRLYWYRQTLGQGPEFLTYFQNEAQLEKSRLLSDRFSAERPKGSFSTLEIQRTEQGDSAMYLCASSSGLAGGHDTQYFGPGTRLTVL.

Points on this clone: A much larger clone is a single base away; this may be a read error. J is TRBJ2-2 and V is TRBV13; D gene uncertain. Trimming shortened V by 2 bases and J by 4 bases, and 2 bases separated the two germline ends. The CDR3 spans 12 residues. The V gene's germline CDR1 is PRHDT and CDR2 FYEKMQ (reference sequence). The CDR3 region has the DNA TGTGCCAGCAGCTTAACCACCGGGGAGCTGTTTTTT. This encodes CASSLTTGELFF.

CDR3 region: CASSRDGGDTYNEQFF. CDR3 bases: TGTGCCAGCAGCCGCGATGGGGGGGACACCTACAATGAGCAGTTCTTC. The chain employs TRBV11-3 and TRBJ2-1; weak D call: TRBD2 (7 bases). From germline, CDR1 is SGHNT and CDR2 YENEEA. Trimming left V 5 bases short and J 2 bases short, with 16 bases between. The CDR3 consists of 16 residues. The full variable domain, rest sourced from reference TRBV11-3 and TRBJ2-1, is EAGVVQSPRYKIIEKKQPVAFWCNPISGHNTLYWYLQNLGQGPELLIRYENEEAVDDSQLPKDRFSAERLKGVDSTLKIQPAELGDSAVYLCASSRDGGDTYNEQFFGPGTRLTVL.

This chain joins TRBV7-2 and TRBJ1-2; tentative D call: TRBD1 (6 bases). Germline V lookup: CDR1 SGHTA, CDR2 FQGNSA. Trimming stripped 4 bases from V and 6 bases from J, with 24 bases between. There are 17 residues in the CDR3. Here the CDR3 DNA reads TGTGCCAGCAGCTCATTAGTGGGGTGGTTGGCAGGGGATGGCTACACCTTC. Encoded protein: CASSSLVGWLAGDGYTF.

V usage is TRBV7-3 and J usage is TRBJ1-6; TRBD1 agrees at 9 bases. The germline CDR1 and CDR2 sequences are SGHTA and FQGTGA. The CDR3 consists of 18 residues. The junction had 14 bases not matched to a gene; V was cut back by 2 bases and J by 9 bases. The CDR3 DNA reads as TGTGCCAGCAGCTTATATCCCCAGGGACAGGGAAGTATTTCACCCCTCCACTTT. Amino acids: CASSLYPQGQGSISPLHF.

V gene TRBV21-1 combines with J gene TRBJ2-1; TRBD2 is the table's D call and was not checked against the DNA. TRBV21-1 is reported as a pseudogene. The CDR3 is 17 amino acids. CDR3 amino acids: CASSKALTSGRLQEQFF. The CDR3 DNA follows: TGTGCCAGCAGCAAAGCGCTGACTAGCGGGAGGCTGCAGGAGCAGTTCTTC.

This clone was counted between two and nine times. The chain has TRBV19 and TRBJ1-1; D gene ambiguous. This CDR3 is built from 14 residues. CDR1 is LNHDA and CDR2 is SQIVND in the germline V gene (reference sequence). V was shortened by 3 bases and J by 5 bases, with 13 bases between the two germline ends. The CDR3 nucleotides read TGTGCCAGTAGTATGACACGAGGCTTGACTGAAGCTTTCTTT. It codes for CASSMTRGLTEAFF.

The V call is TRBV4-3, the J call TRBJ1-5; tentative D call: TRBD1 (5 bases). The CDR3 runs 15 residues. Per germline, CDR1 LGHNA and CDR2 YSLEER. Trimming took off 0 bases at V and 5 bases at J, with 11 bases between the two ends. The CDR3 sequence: CASSQEEGRYQPQHF. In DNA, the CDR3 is TGCGCCAGCAGCCAAGAAGAGGGACGGTATCAGCCCCAGCATTTT.

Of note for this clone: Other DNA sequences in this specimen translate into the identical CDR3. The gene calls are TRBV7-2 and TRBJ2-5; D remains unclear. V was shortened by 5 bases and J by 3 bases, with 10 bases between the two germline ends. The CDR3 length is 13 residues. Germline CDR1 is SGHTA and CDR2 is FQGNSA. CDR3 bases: TGTGCCAGCAGCCCCAGACGGGAAGAGACCCAGTACTTC. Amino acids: CASSPRREETQYF. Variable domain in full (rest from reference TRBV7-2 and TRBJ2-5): GAGVSQSPSNKVTEKGKDVELRCDPISGHTALYWYRQSLGQGLEFLIYFQGNSAPDKSGLPSDRFSAERTGGSVSTLTIQRTQQEDSAVYLCASSPRREETQYFGPGTRLLVL.

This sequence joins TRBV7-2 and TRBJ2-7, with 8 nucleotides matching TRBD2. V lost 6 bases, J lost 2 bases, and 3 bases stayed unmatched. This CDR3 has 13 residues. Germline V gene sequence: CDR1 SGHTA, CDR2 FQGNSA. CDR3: CASREGLAYEQYF. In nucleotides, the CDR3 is TGTGCCAGCAGAGAGGGACTAGCCTACGAGCAGTACTTC.

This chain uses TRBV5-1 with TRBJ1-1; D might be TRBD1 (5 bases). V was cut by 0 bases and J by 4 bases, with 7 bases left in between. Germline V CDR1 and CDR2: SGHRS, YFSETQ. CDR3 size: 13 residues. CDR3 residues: CASSLGGVTEAFF. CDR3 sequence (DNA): TGCGCCAGCAGCTTGGGAGGGGTCACTGAAGCTTTCTTT.

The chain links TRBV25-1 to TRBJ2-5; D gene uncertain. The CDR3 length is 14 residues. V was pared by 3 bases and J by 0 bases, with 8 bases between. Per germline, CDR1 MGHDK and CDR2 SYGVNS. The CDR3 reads CASSESPDQETQYF. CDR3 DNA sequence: TGTGCCAGCAGTGAGTCGCCAGACCAAGAGACCCAGTACTTC.

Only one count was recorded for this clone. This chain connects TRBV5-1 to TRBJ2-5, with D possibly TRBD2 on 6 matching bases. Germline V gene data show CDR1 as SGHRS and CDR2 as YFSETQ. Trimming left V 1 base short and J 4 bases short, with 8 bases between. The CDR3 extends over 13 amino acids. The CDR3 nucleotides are TGCGCCAGCAGCTTGCCTAGCGCAGAGACCCAGTACTTC. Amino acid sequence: CASSLPSAETQYF.

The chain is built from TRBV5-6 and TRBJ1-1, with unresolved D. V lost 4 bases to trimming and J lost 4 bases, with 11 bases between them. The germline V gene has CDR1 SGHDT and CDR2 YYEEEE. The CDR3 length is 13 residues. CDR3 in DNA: TGTGCCAGCAGCAGAGGCTACGGCACTGAAGCTTTCTTT. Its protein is CASSRGYGTEAFF.

In nucleotides, the CDR3 is TGCAGCGTTACTAAGTACCAAGAGACCCAGTACTTC. Amino acids: CSVTKYQETQYF. V gene TRBV29-1 combines with J gene TRBJ2-5; D call uncertain. Trimming left V 5 bases short and J 0 bases short, with 7 bases between. The CDR3 consists of 12 residues. From germline, CDR1 is SQVTM and CDR2 ANQGSEA.

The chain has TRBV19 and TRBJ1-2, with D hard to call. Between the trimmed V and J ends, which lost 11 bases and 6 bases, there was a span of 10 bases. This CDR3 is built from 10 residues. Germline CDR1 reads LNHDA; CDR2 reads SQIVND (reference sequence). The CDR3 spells CAAWRDGYTF. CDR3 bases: TGTGCCGCCTGGAGGGATGGCTACACCTTC.

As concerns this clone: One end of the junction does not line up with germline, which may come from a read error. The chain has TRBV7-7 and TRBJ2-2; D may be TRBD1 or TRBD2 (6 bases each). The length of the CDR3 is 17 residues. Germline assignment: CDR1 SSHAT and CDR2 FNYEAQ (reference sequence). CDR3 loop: CASSLYWEAGDTGELFF. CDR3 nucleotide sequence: TGTGCTAGCAGCTTATATTGGGAGGCAGGGGACACCGGGGAGCTGTTTTTT. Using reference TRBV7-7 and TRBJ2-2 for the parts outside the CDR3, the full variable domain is GAGVSQSPRYKVTKRGQDVTLRCDPISSHATLYWYQQALGQGPEFLTYFNYEAQPDKSGLPSDRFSAERPEGSISTLTIQRTEQRDSAMYRCASSLYWEAGDTGELFFGEGSRLTVL.

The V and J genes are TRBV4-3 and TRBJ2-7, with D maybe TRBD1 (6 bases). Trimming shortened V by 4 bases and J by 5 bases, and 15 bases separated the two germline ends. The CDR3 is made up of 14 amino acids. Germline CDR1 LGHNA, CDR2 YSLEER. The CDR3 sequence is CASSPITGSDEQYF. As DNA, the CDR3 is TGCGCCAGCAGCCCCATAACAGGGTCGGACGAGCAGTACTTC.

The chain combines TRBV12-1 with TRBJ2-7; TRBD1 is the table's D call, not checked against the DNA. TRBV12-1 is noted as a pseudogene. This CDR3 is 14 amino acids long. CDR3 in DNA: TGTGCCAGCAGCTCGGGACAGGGGGGCCGCGAGCAGTACTTC. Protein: CASSSGQGGREQYF.

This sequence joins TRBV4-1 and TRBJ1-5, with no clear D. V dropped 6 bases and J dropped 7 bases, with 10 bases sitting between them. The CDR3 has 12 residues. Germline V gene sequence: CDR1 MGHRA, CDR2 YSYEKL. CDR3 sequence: CASSHPLQPQHF. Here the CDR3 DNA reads TGCGCCAGCAGTCACCCTCTGCAGCCCCAGCATTTT.

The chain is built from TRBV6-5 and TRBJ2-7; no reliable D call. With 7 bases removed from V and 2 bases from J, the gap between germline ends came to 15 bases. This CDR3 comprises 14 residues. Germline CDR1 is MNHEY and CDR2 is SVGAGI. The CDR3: CASTLNWGTYEQYF. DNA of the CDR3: TGTGCCAGCACCTTAAACTGGGGAACCTACGAGCAGTACTTC.

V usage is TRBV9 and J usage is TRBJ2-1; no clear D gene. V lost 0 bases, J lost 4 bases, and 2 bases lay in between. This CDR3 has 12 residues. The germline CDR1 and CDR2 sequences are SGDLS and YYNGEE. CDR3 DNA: TGTGCCAGCAGCGTAGGGTACAATGAGCAGTTCTTC. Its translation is CASSVGYNEQFF.